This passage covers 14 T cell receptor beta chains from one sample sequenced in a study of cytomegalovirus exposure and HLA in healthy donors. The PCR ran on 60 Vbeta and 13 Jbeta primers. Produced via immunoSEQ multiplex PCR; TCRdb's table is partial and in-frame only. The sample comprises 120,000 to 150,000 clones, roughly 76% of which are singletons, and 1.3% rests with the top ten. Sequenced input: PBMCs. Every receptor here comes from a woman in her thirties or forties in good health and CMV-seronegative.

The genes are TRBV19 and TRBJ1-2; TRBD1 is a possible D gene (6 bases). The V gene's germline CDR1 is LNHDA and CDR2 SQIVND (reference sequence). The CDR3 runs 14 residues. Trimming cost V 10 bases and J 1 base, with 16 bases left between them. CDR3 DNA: TGTGCCACCCGAACAGGGCCTGGTAACTATGGCTACACCTTC. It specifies CATRTGPGNYGYTF.

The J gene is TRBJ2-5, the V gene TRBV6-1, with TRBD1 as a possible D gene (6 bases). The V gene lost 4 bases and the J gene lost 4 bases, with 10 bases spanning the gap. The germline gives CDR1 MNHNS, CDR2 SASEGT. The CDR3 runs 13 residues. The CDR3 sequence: CASSATGRETQYF. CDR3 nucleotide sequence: TGTGCCAGCAGTGCCACAGGGCGAGAGACCCAGTACTTC.

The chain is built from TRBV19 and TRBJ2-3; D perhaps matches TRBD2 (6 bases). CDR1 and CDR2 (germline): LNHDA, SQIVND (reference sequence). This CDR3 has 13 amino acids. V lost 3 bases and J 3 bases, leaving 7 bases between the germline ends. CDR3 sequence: CASSIGGTDTQYF. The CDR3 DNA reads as TGTGCCAGTAGTATCGGAGGGACAGATACGCAGTATTTT.

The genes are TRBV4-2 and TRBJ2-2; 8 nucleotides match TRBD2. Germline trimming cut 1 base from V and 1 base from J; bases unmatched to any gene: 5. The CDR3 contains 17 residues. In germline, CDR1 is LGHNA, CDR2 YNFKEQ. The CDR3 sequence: CASSQVRAGGNTGELFF. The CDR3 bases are TGTGCCAGCAGCCAAGTGCGGGCGGGGGGGAACACCGGGGAGCTGTTTTTT.

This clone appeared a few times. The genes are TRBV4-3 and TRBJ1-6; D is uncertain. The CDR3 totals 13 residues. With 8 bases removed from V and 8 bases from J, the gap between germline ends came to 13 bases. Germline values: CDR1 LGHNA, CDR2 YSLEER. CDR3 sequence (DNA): TGCGCCAGCGCGCGGTCAGCCTATTCACCCCTCCACTTT. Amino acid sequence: CASARSAYSPLHF.

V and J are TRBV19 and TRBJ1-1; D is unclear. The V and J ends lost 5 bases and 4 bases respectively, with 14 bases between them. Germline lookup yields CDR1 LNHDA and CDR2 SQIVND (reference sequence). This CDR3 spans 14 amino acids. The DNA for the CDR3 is TGTGCCAGTAGTTTTCGGGAAGTAGCCACTGAAGCTTTCTTT. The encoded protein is CASSFREVATEAFF.

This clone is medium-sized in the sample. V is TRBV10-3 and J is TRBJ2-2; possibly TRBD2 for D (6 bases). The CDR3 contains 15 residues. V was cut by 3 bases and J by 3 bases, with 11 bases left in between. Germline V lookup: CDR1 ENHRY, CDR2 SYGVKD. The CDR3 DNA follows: TGTGCCATCAGTGATGGGGACTCACACACCGGGGAGCTGTTTTTT. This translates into CAISDGDSHTGELFF.

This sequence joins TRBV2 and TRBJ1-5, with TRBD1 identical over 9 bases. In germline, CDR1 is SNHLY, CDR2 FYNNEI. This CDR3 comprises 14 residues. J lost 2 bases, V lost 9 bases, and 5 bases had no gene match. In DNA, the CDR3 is TGTGCCAGTGGGGGACAGGGCGGCAATCAGCCCCAGCATTTT. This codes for CASGGQGGNQPQHF.

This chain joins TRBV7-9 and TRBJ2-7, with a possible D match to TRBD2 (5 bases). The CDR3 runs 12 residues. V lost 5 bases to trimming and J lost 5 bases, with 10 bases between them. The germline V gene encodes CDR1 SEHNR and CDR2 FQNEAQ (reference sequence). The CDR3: CASSLGGDEQYF. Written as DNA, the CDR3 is TGTGCCAGCAGCCTTGGAGGCGACGAGCAGTACTTC.

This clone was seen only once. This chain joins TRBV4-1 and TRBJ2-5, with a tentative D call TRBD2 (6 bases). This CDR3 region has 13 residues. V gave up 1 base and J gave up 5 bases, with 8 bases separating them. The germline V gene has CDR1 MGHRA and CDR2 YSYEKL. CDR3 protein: CASSQGLVETQYF. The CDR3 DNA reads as TGCGCCAGCAGCCAAGGACTAGTGGAGACCCAGTACTTC.

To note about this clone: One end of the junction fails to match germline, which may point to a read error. The CDR3 loop reads CSSSSGYSGNTIYF. As DNA, the CDR3 is TGTTCCAGCAGCTCAGGCTACTCTGGAAACACCATATATTTT. The chain carries TRBV7-9 and TRBJ1-3; D ambiguous. Germline V CDR1 and CDR2: SEHNR, FQNEAQ (reference sequence). The CDR3 length is 14 residues.

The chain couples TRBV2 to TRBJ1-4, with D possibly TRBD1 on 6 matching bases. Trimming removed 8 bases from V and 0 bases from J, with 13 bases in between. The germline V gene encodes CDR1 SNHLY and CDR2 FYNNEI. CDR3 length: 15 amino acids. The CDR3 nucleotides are TGTGCCAGCGGATCAGGGGCCGCAACTAATGAAAAACTGTTTTTT. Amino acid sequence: CASGSGAATNEKLFF.

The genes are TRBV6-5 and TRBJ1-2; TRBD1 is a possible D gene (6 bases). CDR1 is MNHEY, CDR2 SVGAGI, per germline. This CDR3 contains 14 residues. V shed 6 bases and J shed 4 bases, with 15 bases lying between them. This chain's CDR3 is CASSRGGGRYGYTF. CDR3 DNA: TGTGCCAGCAGCCGCGGGGGGGGCCGCTATGGCTACACCTTC.

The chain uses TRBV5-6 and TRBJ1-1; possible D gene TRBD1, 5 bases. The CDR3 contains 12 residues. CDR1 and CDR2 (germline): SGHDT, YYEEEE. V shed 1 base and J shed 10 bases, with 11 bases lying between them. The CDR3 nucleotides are TGTGCCAGCAGCTTGACAGGAAGGGCAGCTTTCTTT. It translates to CASSLTGRAAFF.